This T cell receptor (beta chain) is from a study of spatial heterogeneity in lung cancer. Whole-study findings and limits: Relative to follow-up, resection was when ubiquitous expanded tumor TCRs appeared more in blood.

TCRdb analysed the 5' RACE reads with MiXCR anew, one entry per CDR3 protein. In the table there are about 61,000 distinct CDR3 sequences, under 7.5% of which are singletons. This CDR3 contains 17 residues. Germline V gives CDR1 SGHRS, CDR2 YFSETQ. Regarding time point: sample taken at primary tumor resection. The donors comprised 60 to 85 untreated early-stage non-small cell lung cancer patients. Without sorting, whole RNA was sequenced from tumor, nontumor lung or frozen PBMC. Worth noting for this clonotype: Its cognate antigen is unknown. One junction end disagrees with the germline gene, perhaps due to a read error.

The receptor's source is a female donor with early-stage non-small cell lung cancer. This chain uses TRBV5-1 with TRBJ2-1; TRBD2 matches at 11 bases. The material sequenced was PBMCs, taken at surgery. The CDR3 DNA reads TGCGCCAGCAGCTTGTGGCTAGCGGGGGGTTCCTCCAATGAGCAGTTCTTC. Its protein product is CASSLWLAGGSSNEQFF.